Below, one TCR beta chain is given with its context. Its target antigen remains unknown. Base qualities are missing; no much larger clone stands one base away. This entry comes from a study of T cells in localized non-small cell lung cancer (dated by TCRdb to about 2020). Broadly, across the study: T cell repertoires of fewer than 250 early-stage NSCLC patients were analyzed, with tumors being compared against uninvolved tumor-adjacent lungs. The cohort was made up of 200 to 250 treatment-naive NSCLC patients whose localized lung tumors had been resected. NSCLC patients had a mean age of roughly 69 years, and about 140 were male and 107 female. The study at large found these results: Longer overall survival was associated with higher T cell density in blood, whereas shorter survival was associated with higher clonality in adjacent lung. Because multi-region tumor sequencing was not performed, intratumor heterogeneity could not be ruled out. Uninvolved tumor-adjacent lung showed the highest T cell clonality, higher than tumor, which suggests more focused antigenic responses in the adjacent lung. A median of approximately 53 of the top 100 tumor clones turned up in the paired uninvolved adjacent lung, and under 30 of those clones also ranked among the top 100 of that same adjacent lung. Because of the exploratory design, TCR variables were selected using unadjusted p-values without false-discovery rate correction.

TCR beta CDR3 regions were sequenced from DNA using the immunoSEQ Assay. The authors processed their data as follows. T cell density was computed as TCR beta template counts normalized to usable DNA estimated by amplifying housekeeping genes. The preseqR package was used to estimate richness by extrapolating to 400,000 templates for PBMC samples and to 120,000 templates for tissue samples. Clonality was defined by subtracting Pielou's evenness from one. To identify tissue-enriched TCRs, differential abundance testing was run on productive amino-acid clonotypes with a minimum total count of 5 and an alpha of 0.1. Repertoire overlap between compartments was quantified with the Jaccard Index and Morisita Overlap Index. GLIPH grouped TCR beta CDR3s together with public tetramer-defined viral CDR3s, and a viral motif had to include at least three viral sequences and also show V-gene enrichment. TCRdb re-hosts the immuneACCESS table, in-frame sequences only. Its copies lack some clones; in the studies checked, an unresolved V gene accounts for under half of them, and the cause for the rest is not known. V and J calls and clone size are those listed in that table; D and trimming were worked out from the DNA. The sample contains about 24,000 clones, approximately 89% of them found a single time. Jointly, the top ten make up roughly 10% of the sample.

At diagnosis, tumor, uninvolved tumor-adjacent lung and peripheral blood were collected and then preserved as a mix of FFPE and fresh-frozen material. Blood samples were analyzed as peripheral blood mononuclear cells for TCR repertoire profiling. According to the germline V gene, CDR1 reads SGHVS and CDR2 reads FQNEAQ. V and J are truncated by 6 bases and 4 bases respectively, leaving an intervening sequence of 10 bases. Spanning cysteine to phenylalanine, the CDR3 consists of 13 amino acids. Only the CDR3 part of the read is kept: 39 bases, read in frame from the first base. The source is a woman aged 35 to 70 with stage III lung adenocarcinoma. The chain joins TRBV7-8 to TRBJ1-5; the D gene is possibly TRBD1, with 6 bases matching. The sample here was peripheral blood mononuclear cells, taken before any cancer treatment. The CDR3 in this case is CASSTGWNQPQHF. In nucleotides, the sequence is TGTGCCAGCAGTACAGGGTGGAATCAGCCCCAGCATTTT.